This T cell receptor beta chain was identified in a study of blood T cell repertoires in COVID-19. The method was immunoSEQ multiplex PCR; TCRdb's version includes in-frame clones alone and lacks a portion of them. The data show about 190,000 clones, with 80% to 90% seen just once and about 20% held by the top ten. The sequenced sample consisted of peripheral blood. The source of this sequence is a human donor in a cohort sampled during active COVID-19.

CDR3: CASSPARPSPLHF. Here the CDR3 DNA reads TGTGCCAGCAGTCCAGCGCGACCGTCACCCCTCCACTTT. V is TRBV3-1 (or the pseudogene TRBV3-2) and J is TRBJ1-6; D is unresolved. This CDR3 contains 13 residues. V gave up 6 bases and J gave up 10 bases, with 13 bases separating them. Germline V gene data show CDR1 as LGHDT and CDR2 as YNNKEL (reference sequence).